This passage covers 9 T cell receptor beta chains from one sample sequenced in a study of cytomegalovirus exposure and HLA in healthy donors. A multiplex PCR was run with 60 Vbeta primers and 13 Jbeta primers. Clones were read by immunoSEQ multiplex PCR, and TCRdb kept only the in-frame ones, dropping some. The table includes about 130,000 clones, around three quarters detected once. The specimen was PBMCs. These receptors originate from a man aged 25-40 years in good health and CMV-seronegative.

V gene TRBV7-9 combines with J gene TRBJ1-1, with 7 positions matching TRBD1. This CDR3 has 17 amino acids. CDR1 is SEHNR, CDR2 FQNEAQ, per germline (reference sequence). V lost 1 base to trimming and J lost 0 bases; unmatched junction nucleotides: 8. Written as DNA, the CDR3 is TGTGCCAGCAGCTTAGTTGGGCAGGGGGAAATGAACACTGAAGCTTTCTTT. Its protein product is CASSLVGQGEMNTEAFF.

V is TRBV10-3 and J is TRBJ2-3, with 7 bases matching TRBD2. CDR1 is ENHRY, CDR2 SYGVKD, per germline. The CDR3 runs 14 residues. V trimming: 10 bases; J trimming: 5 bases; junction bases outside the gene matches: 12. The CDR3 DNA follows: TGTGCCACCACCCCCGGGAGGATTGGAGATACGCAGTATTTT. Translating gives CATTPGRIGDTQYF.

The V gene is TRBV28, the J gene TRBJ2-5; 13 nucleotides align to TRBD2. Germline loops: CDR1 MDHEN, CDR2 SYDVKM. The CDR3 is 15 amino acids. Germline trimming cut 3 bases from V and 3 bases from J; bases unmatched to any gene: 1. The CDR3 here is CASSFGTSGEETQYF. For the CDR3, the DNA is TGTGCCAGCAGTTTTGGGACTAGCGGGGAAGAGACCCAGTACTTC.

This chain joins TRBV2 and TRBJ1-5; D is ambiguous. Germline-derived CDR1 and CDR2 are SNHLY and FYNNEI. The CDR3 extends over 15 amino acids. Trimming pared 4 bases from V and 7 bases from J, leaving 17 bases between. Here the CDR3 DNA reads TGTGCCAGCAGTGTGGGAGACGCAGCGAGCCAGCCCCAGCATTTT. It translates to CASSVGDAASQPQHF.

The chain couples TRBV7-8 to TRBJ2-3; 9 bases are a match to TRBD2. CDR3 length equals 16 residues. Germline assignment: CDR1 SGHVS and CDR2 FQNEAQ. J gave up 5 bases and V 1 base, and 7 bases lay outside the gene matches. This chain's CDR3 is CASSLGGGGAGDTQYF. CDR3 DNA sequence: TGTGCCAGCAGCTTAGGGGGCGGGGGGGCCGGAGATACGCAGTATTTT.

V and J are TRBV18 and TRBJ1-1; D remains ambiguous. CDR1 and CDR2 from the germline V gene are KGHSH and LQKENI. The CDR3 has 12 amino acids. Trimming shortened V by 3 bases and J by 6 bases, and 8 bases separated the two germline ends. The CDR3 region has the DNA TGTGCCAGCTCACCGCAACGGGCTGAAGCTTTCTTT. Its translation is CASSPQRAEAFF.

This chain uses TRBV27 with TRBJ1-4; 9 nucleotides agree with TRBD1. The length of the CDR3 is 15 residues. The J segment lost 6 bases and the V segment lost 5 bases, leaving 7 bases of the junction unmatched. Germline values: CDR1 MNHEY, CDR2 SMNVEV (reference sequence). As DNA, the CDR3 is TGTGCCAGCAGTAGCTGGGACAGGGCACATGAAAAACTGTTTTTT. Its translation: CASSSWDRAHEKLFF.

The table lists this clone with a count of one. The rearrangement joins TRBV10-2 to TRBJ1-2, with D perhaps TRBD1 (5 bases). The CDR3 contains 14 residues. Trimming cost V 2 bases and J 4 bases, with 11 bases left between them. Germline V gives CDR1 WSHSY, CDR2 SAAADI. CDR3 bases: TGCGCCAGCAGTGAGGCGGACACCCTCTATGGCTACACCTTC. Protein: CASSEADTLYGYTF.

Here the CDR3 reads CASSLARQGHYGYTF. The DNA of the CDR3 is TGCGCCAGCAGCTTGGCTCGACAGGGACACTATGGCTACACCTTC. The chain uses TRBV5-1 and TRBJ1-2, with 7 bases matching TRBD1. This CDR3 has 15 residues. Trimming took 0 bases from V and 3 from J; bases not matched to a gene: 5. The V gene's germline CDR1 is SGHRS and CDR2 YFSETQ. Full variable domain (outside the CDR3, taken from reference TRBV5-1 and TRBJ1-2): KAGVTQTPRYLIKTRGQQVTLSCSPISGHRSVSWYQQTPGQGLQFLFEYFSETQRNKGNFPGRFSGRQFSNSRSEMNVSTLELGDSALYLCASSLARQGHYGYTFGSGTRLTVV.